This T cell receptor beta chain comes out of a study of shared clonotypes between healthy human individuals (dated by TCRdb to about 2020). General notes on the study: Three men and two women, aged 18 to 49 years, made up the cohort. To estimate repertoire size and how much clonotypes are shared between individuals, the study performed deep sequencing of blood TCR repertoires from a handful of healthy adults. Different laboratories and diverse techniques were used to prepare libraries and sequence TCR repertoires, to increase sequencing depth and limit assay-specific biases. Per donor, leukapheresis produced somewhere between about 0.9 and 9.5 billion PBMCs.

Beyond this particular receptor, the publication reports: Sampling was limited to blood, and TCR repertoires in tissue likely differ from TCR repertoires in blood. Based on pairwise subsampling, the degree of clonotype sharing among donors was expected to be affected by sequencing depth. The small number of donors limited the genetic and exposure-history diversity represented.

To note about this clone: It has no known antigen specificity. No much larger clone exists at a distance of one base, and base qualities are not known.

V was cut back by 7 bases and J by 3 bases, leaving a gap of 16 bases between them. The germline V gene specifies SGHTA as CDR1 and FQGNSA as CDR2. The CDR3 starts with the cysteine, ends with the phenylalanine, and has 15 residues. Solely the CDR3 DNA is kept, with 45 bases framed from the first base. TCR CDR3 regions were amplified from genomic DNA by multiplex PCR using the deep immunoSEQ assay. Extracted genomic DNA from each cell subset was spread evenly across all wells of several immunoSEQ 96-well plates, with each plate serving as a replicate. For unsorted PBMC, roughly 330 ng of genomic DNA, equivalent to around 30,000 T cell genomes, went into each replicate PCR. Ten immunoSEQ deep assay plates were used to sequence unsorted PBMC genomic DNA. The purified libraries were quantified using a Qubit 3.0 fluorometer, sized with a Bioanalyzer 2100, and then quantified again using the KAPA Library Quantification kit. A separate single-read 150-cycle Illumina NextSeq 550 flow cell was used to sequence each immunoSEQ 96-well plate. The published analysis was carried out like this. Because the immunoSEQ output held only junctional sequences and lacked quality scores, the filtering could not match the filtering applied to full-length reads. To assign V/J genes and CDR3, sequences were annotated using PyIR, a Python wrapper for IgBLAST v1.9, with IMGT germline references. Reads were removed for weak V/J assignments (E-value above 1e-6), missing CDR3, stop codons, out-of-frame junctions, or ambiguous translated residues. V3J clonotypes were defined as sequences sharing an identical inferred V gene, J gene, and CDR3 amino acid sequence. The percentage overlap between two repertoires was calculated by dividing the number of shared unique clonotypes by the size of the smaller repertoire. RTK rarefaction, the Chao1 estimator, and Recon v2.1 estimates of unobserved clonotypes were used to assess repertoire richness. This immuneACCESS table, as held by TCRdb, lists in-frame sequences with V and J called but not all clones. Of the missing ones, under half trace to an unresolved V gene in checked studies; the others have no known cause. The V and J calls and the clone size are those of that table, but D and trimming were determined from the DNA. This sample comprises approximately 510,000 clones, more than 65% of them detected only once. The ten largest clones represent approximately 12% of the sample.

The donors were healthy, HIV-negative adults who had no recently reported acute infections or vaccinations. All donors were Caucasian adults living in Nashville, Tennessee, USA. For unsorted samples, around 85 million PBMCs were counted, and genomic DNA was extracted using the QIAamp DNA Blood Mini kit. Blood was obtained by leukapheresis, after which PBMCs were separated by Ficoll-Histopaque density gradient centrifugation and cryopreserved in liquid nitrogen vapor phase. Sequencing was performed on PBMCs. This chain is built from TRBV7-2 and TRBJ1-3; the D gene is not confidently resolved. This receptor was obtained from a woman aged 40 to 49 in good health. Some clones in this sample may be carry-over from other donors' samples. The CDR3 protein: CASTTLGNYGNTIYF. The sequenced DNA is TGTGCCAGCACCACCTTGGGCAATTATGGAAACACCATATATTTT.